This T cell receptor (beta chain) was captured by sequencing in a study of T-cell memory formation after mild COVID-19. As for the study in general: TCR clusters were mostly donor specific. General study results and limits: A second wave expanding day 15 to 37 was CD4+-biased; contracting clones were balanced. There were some responding clones in pre-infection memory, which suggested that cross-reactive memory had joined.

TCRalpha and TCRbeta libraries used 5'RACE with constant-segment primers and UMIs. In TCRdb, the 5' RACE reads were re-called with MiXCR into one record per CDR3 protein. This table holds approximately 340,000 distinct CDR3 sequences, about an eighth found once. This clonotype has only a few counts. Its specificity is unknown. CDR3 length equals 15 residues. V shed 8 bases and J shed 1 base, with 17 bases lying between them. In germline, CDR1 is SEHNR, CDR2 FQNEAQ (reference sequence). The source is a young man who had mild COVID-19 (a few samples of this study predate the infection). Cell type and time point are not known. Sequenced sample: PBMCs or a T cell subset sorted from them (not recorded which). The chain is built from TRBV7-9 and TRBJ1-1, with D tentatively TRBD1 (5 bases). CDR3 amino acids: CASSGTHNTNTEAFF. DNA of the CDR3: TGTGCCAGCTCCGGGACCCATAACACGAACACTGAAGCTTTCTTT.